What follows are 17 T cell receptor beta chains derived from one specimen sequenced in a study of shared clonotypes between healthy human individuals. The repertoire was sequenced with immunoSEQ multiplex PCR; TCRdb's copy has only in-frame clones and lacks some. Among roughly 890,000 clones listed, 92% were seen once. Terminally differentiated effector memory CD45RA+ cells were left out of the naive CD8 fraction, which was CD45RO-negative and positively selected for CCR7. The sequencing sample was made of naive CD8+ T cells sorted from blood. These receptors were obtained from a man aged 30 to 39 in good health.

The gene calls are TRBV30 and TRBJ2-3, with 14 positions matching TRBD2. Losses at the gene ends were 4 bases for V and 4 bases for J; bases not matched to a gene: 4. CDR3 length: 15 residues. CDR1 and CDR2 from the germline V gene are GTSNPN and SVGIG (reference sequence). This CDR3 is CAWTGLAGDPDTQYF. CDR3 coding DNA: TGTGCCTGGACGGGACTAGCGGGAGACCCAGATACGCAGTATTTT.

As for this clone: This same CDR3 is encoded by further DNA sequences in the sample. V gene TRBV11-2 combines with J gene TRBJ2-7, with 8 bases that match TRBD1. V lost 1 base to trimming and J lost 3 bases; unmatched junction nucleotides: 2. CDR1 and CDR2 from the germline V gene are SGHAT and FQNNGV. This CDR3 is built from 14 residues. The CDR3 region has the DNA TGTGCCAGCAGCTTAGGTGGGACAGGCTACGAGCAGTACTTC. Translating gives CASSLGGTGYEQYF.

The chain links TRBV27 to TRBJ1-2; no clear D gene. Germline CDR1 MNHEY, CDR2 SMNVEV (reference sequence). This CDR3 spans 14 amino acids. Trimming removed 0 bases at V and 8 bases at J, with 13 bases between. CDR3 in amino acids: CASSLSRDSRGYTF. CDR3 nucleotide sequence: TGTGCCAGCAGTTTATCAAGGGATTCGAGGGGCTACACCTTC.

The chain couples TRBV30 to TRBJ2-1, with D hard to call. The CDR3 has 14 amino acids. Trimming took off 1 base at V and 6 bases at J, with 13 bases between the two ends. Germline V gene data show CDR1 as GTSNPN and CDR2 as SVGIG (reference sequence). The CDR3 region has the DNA TGTGCCTGGAGTGCTGCGACCCTAACCAATGAGCAGTTCTTC. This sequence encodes CAWSAATLTNEQFF.

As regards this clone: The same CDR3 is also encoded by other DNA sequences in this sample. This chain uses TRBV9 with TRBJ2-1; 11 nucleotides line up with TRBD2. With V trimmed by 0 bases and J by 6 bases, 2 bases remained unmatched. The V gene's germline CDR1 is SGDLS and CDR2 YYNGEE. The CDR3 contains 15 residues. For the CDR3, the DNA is TGTGCCAGCAGCGTAGCGGGGACTAGCGGCAATGAGCAGTTCTTC. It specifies CASSVAGTSGNEQFF.

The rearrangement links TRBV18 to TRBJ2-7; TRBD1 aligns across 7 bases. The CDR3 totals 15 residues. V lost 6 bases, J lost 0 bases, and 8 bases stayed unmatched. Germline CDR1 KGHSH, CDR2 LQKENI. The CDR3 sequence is CASSLPSGGSYEQYF. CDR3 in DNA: TGTGCCAGCTCCCTACCGTCAGGGGGCTCCTACGAGCAGTACTTC.

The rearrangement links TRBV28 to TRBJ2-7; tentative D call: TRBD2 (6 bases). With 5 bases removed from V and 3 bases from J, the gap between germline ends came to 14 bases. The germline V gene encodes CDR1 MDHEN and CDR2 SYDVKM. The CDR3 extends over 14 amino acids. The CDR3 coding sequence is TGTGCCAGCAGTCCGGGACTTTCCGTCTACGAGCAGTACTTC. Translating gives CASSPGLSVYEQYF.

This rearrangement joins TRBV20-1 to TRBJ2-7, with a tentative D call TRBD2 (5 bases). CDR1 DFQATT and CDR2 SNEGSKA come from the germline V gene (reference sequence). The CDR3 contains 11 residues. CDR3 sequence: CSLRRDYEQYF. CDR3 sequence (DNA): TGCAGCCTCCGCCGGGACTACGAGCAGTACTTC.

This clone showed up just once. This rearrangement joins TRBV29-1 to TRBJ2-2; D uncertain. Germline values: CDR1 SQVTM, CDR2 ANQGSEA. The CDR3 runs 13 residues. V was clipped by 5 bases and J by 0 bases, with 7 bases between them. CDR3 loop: CSVSETNTGELFF. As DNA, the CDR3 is TGCAGCGTTTCCGAGACGAACACCGGGGAGCTGTTTTTT.

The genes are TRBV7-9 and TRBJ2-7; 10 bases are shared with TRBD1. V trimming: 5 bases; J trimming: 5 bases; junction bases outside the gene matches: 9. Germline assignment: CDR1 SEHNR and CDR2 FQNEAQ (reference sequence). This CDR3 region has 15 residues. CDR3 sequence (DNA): TGTGCCAGCAGCCCCTGGGGACAGGGGCGGGACGAGCAGTACTTC. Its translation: CASSPWGQGRDEQYF.

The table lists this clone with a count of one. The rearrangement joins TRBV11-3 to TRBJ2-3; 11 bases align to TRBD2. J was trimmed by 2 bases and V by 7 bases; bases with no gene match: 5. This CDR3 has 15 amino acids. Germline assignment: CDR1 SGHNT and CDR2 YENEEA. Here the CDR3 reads CASTLGLADTDTQYF. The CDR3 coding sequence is TGTGCCAGCACCCTGGGACTAGCGGACACAGATACGCAGTATTTT.

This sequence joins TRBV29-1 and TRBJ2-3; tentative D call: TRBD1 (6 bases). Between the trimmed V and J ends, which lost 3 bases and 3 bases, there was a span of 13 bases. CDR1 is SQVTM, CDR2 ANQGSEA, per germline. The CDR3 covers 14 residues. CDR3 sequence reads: CSVDPQGGTDTQYF. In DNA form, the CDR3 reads TGCAGCGTTGATCCACAGGGTGGGACAGATACGCAGTATTTT.

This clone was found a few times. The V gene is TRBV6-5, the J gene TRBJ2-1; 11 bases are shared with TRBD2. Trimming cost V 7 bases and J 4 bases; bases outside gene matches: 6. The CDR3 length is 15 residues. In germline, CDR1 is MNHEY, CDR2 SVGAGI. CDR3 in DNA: TGTGCCAGCACTTCCGGGACTAGCGGTTACAATGAGCAGTTCTTC. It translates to CASTSGTSGYNEQFF.

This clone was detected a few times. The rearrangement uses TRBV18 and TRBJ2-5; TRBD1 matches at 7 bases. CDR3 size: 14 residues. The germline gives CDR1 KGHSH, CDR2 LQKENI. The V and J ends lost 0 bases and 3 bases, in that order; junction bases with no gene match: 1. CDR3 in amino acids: CASSPPGQKETQYF. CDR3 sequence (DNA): TGTGCCAGCTCACCACCGGGACAGAAAGAGACCCAGTACTTC.

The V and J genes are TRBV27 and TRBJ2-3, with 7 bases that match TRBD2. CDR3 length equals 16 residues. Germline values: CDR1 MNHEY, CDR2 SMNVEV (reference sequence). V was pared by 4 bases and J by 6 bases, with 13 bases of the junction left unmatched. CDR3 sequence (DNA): TGTGCCAGCAGTTATACGGGGGGAACCCTCCCCGATACGCAGTATTTT. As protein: CASSYTGGTLPDTQYF.

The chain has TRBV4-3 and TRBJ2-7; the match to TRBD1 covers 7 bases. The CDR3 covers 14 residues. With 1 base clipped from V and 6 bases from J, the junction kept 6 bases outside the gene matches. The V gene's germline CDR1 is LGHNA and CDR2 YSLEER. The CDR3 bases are TGCGCCAGCAGCCAAGGGAATACAGGGGTCGAGCAGTACTTC. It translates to CASSQGNTGVEQYF.

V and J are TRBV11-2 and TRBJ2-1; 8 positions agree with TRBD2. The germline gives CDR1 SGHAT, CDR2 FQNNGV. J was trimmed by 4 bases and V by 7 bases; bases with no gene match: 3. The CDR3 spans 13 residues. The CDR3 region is CASKPGGYNEQFF. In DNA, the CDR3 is TGTGCCAGCAAGCCGGGAGGGTACAATGAGCAGTTCTTC.